What follows is one TCR beta chain and its context. Its specificity is unknown. Germline CDR1 reads SGHTA; CDR2 reads FQGNSA. Trimming took off 1 base at V and 10 bases at J, with 10 bases between the two ends. CDR3 size: 12 residues. 60 Vbeta and 13 Jbeta primers were used in PCR. Repertoires were generated with immunoSEQ multiplex PCR, while TCRdb's copy carries only in-frame clones and drops some. The sample records more than 150,000 clones, around 76% being singletons. The data were obtained in a study of cytomegalovirus exposure and HLA in healthy donors. The study's findings and limits: Researchers reported in a later analysis that common viral pathogens appeared linked to several top clusters. It is likely that the observed cluster of highly shared sequence variants was a sequencing artifact. Per a later analysis, 16,951 TCR beta sequences showed association with HLA alleles at 0.05 false discovery rate.

The chain links TRBV7-2 to TRBJ2-5; D gene unclear. Sequenced sample: PBMCs. The source of this sequence is a man between 40 and 49 years old in good health and CMV-seronegative. The CDR3 loop reads CASSLGTPNQYF. In nucleotides, the CDR3 is TGTGCCAGCAGCTTAGGCACTCCCAACCAGTACTTC. Drawing the rest from reference TRBV7-2 and TRBJ2-5, the complete variable domain is GAGVSQSPSNKVTEKGKDVELRCDPISGHTALYWYRQSLGQGLEFLIYFQGNSAPDKSGLPSDRFSAERTGGSVSTLTIQRTQQEDSAVYLCASSLGTPNQYFGPGTRLLVL.